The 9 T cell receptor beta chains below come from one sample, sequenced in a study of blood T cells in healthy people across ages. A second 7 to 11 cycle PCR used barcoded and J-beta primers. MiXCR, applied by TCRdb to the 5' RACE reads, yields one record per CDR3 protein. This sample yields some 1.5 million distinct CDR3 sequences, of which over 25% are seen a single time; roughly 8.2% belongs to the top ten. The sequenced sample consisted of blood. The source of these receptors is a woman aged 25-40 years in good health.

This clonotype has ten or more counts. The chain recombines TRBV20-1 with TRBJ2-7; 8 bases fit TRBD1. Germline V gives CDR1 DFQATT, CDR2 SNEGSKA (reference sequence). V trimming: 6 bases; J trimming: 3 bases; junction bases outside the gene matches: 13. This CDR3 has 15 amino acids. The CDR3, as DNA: TGCAGTGCAGTTGCAGGGGGCGCTTTCATCTACGAGCAGTACTTC. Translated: CSAVAGGAFIYEQYF.

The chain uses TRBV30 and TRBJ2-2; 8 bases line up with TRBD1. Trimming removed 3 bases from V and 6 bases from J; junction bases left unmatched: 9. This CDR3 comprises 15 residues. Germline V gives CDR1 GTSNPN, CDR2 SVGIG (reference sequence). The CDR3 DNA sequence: TGTGCCTGGAGGGTCGGACAGGGTCTCCCCGGGGAGCTGTTTTTT. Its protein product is CAWRVGQGLPGELFF.

The CDR3: CASSLARSTNEKLFF. The DNA of the CDR3 is TGCGCCAGCAGCTTAGCTAGGTCGACTAATGAAAAACTGTTTTTT. V is TRBV5-1 and J is TRBJ1-4; D gene uncertain. Between the trimmed V and J ends, which lost 2 bases and 2 bases, there was a span of 10 bases. This CDR3 has 15 residues. Germline V gives CDR1 SGHRS, CDR2 YFSETQ.

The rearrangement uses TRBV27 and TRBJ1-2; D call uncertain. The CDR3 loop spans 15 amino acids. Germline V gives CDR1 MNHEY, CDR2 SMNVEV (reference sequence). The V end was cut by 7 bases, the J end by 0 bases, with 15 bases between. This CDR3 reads CASTRIAEANYGYTF. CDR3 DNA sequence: TGTGCCAGCACCCGCATCGCGGAGGCTAACTATGGCTACACCTTC.

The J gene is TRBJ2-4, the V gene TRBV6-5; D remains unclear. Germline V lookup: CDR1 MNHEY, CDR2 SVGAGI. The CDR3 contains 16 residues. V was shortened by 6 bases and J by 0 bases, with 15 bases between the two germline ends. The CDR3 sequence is CASRATDTLAKNIQYF. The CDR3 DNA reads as TGTGCCAGCAGAGCGACGGATACTCTAGCCAAAAACATTCAGTACTTC.

The DNA for the CDR3 is TGCAGTGCTTTCGGGAGATTGGGCACAGATACGCAGTATTTT. It encodes CSAFGRLGTDTQYF. The chain recombines TRBV20-1 with TRBJ2-3; the D gene is possibly TRBD2 (6 bases). The germline CDR1 and CDR2 sequences are DFQATT and SNEGSKA (reference sequence). The V end was cut by 5 bases, the J end by 1 base, with 13 bases between. CDR3 length: 14 amino acids.

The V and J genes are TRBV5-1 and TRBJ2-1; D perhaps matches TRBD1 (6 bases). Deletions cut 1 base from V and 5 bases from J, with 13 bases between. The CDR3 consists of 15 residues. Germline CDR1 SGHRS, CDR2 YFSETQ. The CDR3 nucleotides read TGCGCCAGCAGCTTGAGTCGCGACAGGAACAATGAGCAGTTCTTC. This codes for CASSLSRDRNNEQFF.

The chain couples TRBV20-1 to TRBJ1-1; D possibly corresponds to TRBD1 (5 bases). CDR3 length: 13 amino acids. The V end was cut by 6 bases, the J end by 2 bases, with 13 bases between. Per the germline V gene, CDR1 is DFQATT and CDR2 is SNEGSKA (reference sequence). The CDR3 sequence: CSAPRGVNTEAFF. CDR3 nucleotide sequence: TGCAGTGCCCCGCGGGGGGTAAACACTGAAGCTTTCTTT.

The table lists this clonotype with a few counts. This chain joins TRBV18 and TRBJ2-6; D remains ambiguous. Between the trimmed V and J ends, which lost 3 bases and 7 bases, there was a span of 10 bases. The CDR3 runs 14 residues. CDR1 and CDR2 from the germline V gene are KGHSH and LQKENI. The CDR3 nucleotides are TGTGCCAGCTCACCGGGTATGGGAGCCAACGTCCTGACTTTC. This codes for CASSPGMGANVLTF.